This TCR beta chain was recorded in a study of cytomegalovirus exposure and HLA in healthy donors. Study-level results: In a later analysis, parvovirus B19, influenza, CMV and Epstein-Barr virus appeared linked to several top co-occurrence clusters.

Concerning this clone: What it binds is unknown.

The PCR employed 60 Vbeta primers together with 13 Jbeta primers. Original methodology: In a later analysis, the count reached some 88 million unique TCR beta chains, with roughly 9.9 million shared. TCRdb's table, derived via immunoSEQ multiplex PCR, lists solely in-frame clones and lacks some. Clonal size and the V and J genes are those of that table, whereas D and trimming came from the DNA. Its clone listing holds approximately 120,000 clones. The TCR was taken from a man aged 25 to 45 in good health and CMV-seronegative. The sample consisted of PBMCs.

CDR3 coding DNA: TGTGCCAGTAGTCAGACACGTAAGGGGTACGAGCAGTACTTC. Its translation is CASSQTRKGYEQYF. This chain joins TRBV19 and TRBJ2-7; D may be TRBD1 (5 bases). This CDR3 is 14 amino acids long. From germline, CDR1 is LNHDA and CDR2 SQIVND (reference sequence). V lost 5 bases to trimming and J lost 4 bases, with 15 bases between them.